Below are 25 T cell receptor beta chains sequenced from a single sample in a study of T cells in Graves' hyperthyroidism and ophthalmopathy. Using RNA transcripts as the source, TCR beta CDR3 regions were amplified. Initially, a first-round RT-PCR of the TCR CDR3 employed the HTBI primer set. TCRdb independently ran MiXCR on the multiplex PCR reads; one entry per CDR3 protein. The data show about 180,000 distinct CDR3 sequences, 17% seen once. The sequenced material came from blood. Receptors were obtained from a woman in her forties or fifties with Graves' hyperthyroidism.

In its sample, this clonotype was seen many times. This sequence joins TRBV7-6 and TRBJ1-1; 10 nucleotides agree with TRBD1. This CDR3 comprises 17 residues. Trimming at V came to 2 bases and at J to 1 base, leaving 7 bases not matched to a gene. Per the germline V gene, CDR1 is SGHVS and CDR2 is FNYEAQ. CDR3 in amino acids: CASSLRRDRGSNTEAFF. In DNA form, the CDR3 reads TGTGCCAGCAGCTTAAGACGGGACAGGGGCTCGAACACTGAAGCTTTCTTT.

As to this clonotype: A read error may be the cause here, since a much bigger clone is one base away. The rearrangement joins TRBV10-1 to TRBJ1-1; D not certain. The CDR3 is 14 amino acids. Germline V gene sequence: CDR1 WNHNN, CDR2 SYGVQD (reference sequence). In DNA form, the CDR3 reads TGCGCCAGCACTGAGACCGAGGGGAACACTGAAGCTTTCTTT. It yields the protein CASTETEGNTEAFF.

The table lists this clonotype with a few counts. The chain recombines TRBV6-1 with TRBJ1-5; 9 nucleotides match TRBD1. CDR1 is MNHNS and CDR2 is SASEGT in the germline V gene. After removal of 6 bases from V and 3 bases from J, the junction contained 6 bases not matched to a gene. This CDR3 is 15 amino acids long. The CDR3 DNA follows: TGTGCCAGCAGAACGGACAGGGGTGTCAATCAGCCCCAGCATTTT. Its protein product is CASRTDRGVNQPQHF.

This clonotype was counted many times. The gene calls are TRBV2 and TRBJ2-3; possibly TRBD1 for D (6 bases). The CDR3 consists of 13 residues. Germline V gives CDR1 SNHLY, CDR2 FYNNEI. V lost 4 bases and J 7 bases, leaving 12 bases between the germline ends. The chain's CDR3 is CASSVGGSNTQYF. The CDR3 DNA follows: TGTGCCAGCAGTGTTGGGGGCTCTAATACGCAGTATTTT.

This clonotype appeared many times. The CDR3 DNA follows: TGTGCCATCAGTGAGTCTGGGGGCCCAGCGGAGACCCAGTACTTC. It specifies CAISESGGPAETQYF. The chain is built from TRBV10-3 and TRBJ2-5; the D gene is possibly TRBD1 (6 bases). Germline V gene sequence: CDR1 ENHRY, CDR2 SYGVKD. The CDR3 consists of 15 residues. V dropped 0 bases and J dropped 5 bases, with 13 bases sitting between them.

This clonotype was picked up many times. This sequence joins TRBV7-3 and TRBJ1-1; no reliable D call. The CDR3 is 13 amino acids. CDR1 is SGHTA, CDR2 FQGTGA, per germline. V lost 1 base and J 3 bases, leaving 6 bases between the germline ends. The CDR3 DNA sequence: TGTGCCAGCAGCTTAATGGGGTACACTGAAGCTTTCTTT. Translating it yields CASSLMGYTEAFF.

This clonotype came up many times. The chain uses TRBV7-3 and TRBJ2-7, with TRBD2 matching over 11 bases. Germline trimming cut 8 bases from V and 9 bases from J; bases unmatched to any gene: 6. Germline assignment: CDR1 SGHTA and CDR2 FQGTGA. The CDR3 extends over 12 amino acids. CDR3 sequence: CASGLAGGPQYF. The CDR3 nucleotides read TGTGCCAGCGGATTAGCGGGGGGGCCGCAGTACTTC.

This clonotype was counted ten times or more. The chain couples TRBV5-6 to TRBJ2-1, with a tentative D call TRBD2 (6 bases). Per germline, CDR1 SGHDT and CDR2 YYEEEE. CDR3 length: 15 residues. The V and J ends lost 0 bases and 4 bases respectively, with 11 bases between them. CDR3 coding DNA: TGTGCCAGCAGCTTGGCGTCAGGGAGGTACAATGAGCAGTTCTTC. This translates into CASSLASGRYNEQFF. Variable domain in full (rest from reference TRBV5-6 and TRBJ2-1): DAGVTQSPTHLIKTRGQQVTLRCSPKSGHDTVSWYQQALGQGPQFIFQYYEEEERQRGNFPDRFSGHQFPNYSSELNVNALLLGDSALYLCASSLASGRYNEQFFGPGTRLTVL.

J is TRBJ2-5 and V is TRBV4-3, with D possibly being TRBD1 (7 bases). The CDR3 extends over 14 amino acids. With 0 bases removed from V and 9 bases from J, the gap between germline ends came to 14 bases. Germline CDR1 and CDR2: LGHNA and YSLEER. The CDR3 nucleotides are TGCGCCAGCAGCCAAGATCAGGGGGGTTCTCCCCAGTACTTC. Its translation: CASSQDQGGSPQYF.

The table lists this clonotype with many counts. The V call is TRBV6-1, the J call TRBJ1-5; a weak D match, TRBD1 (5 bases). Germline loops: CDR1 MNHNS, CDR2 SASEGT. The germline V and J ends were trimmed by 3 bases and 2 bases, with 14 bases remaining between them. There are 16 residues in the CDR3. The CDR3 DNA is TGTGCCAGCAGTGATAGGTGGGGGGAAGGCAATCAGCCCCAGCATTTT. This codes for CASSDRWGEGNQPQHF.

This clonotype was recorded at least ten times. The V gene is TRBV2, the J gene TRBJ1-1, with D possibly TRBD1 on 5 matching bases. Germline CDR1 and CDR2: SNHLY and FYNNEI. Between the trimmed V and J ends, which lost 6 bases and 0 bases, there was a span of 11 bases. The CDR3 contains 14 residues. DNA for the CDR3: TGTGCCAGCAGGCCGGGACTTATGAACACTGAAGCTTTCTTT. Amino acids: CASRPGLMNTEAFF.

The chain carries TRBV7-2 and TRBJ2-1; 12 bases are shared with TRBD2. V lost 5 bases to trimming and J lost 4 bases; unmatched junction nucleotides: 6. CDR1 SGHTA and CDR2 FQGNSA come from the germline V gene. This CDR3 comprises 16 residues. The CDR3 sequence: CASSKRLAGEYNEQFF. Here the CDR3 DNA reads TGTGCCAGCAGCAAACGACTAGCGGGAGAATACAATGAGCAGTTCTTC.

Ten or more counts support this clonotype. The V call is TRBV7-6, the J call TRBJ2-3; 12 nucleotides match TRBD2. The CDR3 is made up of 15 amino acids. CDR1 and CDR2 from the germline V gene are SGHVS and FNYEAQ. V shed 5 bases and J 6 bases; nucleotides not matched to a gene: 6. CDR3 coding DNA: TGTGCCAGCAGCCTGACTAGCGGGGGCGGCGATACGCAGTATTTT. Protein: CASSLTSGGGDTQYF. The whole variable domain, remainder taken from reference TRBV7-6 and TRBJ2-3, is GAGVSQSPRYKVTKRGQDVALRCDPISGHVSLYWYRQALGQGPEFLTYFNYEAQQDKSGLPNDRFSAERPEGSISTLTIQRTEQRDSAMYRCASSLTSGGGDTQYFGPGTRLTVL.

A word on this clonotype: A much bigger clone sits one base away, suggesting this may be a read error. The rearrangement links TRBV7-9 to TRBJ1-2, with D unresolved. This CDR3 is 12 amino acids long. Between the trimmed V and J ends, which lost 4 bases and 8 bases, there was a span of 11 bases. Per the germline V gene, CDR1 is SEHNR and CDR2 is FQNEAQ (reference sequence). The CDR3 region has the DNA TGTGCCAGCAGCTCGCAGGTTGAAGGCTACACCTTC. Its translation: CASSSQVEGYTF.

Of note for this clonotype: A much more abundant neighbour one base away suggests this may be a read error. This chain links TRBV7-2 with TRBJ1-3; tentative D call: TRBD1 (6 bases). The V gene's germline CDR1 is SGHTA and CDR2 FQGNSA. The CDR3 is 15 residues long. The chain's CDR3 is CASSLGSGAGNTLYF. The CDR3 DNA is TGTGCCAGCAGCTTAGGTTCGGGGGCTGGAAACACCTTATATTTT.

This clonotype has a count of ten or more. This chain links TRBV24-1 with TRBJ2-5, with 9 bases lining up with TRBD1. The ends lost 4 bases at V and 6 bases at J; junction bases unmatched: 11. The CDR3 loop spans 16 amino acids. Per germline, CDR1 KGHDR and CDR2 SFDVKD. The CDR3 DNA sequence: TGTGCCACCAGTGACCCTCACCCGGGACAGGGAAAGACCCAGTACTTC. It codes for CATSDPHPGQGKTQYF.

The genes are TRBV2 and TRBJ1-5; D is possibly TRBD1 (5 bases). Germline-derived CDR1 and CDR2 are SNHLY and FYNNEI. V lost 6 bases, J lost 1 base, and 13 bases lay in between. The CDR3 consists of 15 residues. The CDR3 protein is CASRINRMSNQPQHF. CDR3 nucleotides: TGTGCCAGCAGAATTAACAGGATGAGCAATCAGCCCCAGCATTTT.

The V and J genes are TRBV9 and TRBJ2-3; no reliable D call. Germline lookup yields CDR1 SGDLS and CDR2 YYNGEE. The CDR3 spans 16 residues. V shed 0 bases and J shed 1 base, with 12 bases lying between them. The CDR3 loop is CASSVDGSRGTDTQYF. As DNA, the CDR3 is TGTGCCAGCAGCGTAGATGGGTCCCGGGGCACAGATACGCAGTATTTT.

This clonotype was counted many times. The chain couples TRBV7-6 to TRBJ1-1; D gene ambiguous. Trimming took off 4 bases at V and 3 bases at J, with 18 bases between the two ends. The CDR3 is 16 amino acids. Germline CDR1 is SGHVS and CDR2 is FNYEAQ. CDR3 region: CASSSEGVPLYTEAFF. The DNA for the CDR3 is TGTGCCAGCAGCTCCGAGGGAGTTCCTTTGTACACTGAAGCTTTCTTT.

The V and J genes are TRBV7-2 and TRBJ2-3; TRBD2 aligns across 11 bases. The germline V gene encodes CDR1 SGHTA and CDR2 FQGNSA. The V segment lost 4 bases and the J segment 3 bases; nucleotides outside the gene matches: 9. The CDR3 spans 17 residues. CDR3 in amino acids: CASSSMTSGTLTDTQYF. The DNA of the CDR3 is TGTGCCAGCAGCTCCATGACTAGCGGGACTCTTACAGATACGCAGTATTTT.

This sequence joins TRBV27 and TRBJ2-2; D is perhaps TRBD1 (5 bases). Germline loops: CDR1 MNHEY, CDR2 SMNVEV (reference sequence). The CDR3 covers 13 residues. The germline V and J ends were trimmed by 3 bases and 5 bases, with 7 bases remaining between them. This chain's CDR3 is CASSFAGTGELFF. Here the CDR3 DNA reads TGTGCCAGCAGTTTCGCAGGGACCGGGGAGCTGTTTTTT.

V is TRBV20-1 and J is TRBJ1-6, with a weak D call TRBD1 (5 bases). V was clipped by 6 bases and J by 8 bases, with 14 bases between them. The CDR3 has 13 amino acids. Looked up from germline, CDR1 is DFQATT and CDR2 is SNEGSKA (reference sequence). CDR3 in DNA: TGCAGTGCCGCAGGGACGCCTGATTCACCCCTCCACTTT. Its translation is CSAAGTPDSPLHF.

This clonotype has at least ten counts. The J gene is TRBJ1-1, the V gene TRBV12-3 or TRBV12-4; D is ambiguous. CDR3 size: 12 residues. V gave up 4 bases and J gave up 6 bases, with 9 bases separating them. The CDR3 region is CASSWNNAEAFF. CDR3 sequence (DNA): TGTGCCAGCAGTTGGAATAACGCTGAAGCTTTCTTT.

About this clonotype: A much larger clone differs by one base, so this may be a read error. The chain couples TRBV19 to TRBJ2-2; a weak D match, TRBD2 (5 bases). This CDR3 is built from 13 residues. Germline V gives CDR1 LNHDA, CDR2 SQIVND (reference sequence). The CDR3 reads CASSISVTGELVF. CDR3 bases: TGTGCCAGTAGTATCTCGGTTACCGGGGAGCTGGTTTTT.

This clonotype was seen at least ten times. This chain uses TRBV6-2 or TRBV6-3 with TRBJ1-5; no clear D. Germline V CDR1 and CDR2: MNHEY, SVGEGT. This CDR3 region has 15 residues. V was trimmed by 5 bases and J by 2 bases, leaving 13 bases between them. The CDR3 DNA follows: TGTGCCAGCAGTCACTGGACGGCGGGCAATCAGCCCCAGCATTTT. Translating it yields CASSHWTAGNQPQHF.